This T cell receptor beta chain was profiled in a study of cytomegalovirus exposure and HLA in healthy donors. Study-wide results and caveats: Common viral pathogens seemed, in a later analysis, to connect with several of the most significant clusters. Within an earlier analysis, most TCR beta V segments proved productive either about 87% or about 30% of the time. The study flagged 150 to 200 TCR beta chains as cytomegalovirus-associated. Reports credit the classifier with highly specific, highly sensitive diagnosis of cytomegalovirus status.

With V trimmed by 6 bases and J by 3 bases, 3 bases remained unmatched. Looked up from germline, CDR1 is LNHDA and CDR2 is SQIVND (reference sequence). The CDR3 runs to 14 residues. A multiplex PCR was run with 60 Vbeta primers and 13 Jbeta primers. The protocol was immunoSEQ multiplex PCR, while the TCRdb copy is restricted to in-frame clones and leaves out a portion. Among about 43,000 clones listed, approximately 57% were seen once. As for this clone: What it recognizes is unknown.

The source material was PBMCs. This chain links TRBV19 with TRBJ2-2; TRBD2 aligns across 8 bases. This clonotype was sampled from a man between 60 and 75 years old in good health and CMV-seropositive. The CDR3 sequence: CASRDGGDTGELFF. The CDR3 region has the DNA TGTGCCAGTAGGGACGGGGGGGACACCGGGGAGCTGTTTTTT.